In its sample, the clone carrying this TCR beta chain was seen a few times. What was amplified from RNA transcripts were TCR beta CDR3 regions. The HTBI primer set served for first-round RT-PCR of the TCR CDR3. TCRdb analysed the multiplex PCR reads with MiXCR anew, one entry per CDR3 protein. Altogether under 650,000 distinct CDR3 sequences are present, around 16% being singletons, with the ten largest covering 3% to 4.5%. The data derive from a study of T cells in Graves' hyperthyroidism and ophthalmopathy. Sequenced input: blood. The sequence derives from a woman aged 25-40 years with Graves' hyperthyroidism.

This CDR3 reads CASMRLLNTEAFF. CDR3 DNA: TGCGCCAGCATGCGGCTCTTGAACACTGAAGCTTTCTTT. This sequence joins TRBV5-1 and TRBJ1-1; D is unclear. CDR1 and CDR2 (germline): SGHRS, YFSETQ. The ends were cut back, 6 bases at V and 0 bases at J, with 9 bases in the middle. CDR3 length: 13 residues.